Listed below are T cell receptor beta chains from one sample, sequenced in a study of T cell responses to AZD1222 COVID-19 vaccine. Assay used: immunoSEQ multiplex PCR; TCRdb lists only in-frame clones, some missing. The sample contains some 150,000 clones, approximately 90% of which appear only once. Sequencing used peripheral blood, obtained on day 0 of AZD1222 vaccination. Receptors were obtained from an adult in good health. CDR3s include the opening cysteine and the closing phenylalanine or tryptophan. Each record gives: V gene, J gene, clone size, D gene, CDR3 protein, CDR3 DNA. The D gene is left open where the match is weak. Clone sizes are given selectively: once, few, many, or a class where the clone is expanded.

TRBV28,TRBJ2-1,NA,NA,CASSSGGSSYNEQFF,TGTGCCAGCAGTTCCGGTGGAAGCTCCTACAATGAGCAGTTCTTC
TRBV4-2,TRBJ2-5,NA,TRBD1,CASSQEGDRGETQYF,TGTGCCAGCAGCCAAGAGGGGGACAGGGGGGAGACCCAGTACTTC
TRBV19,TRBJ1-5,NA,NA,CASRSGLVFGNQPQHF,TGTGCCAGTAGGTCAGGGTTAGTTTTCGGCAATCAGCCCCAGCATTTT
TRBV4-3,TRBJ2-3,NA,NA,CASSPALYEADTQYF,TGCGCCAGCAGCCCGGCCCTTTATGAGGCAGATACGCAGTATTTT
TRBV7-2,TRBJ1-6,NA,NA,CASSLPLSRRNSPLHF,TGTGCCAGCAGCTTACCCCTATCGAGGAGGAATTCACCCCTCCACTTT
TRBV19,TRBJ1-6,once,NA,CASSMDRLRSPLHF,TGTGCCAGTAGTATGGACAGATTACGTTCACCCCTCCACTTT
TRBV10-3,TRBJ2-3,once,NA,CAISGQTQDRERPPDTQYF,TGTGCCATCAGTGGGCAAACCCAAGACAGAGAACGACCGCCAGATACGCAGTATTTT
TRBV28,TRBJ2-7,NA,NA,CASSFPRATYEQYF,TGTGCCAGCAGTTTCCCCAGGGCTACCTACGAGCAGTACTTC
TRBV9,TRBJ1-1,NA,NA,CASSERGAFF,TGTGCCAGCAGCGAACGAGGAGCTTTCTTT
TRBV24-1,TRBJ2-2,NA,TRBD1,CATSDLRQGAFSGGELFF,TGTGCCACCAGTGATTTGAGACAGGGGGCGTTTTCGGGCGGGGAGCTGTTTTTT
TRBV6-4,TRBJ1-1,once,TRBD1,CATPTGDRGNTEAFF,TGTGCCACCCCGACAGGGGACAGGGGGAACACTGAAGCTTTCTTT
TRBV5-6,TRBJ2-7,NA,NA,CASSYGTSGLYEQYF,TGTGCCAGCAGCTACGGGACGTCTGGTTTATACGAGCAGTACTTC
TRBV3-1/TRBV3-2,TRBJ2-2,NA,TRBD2,CASSRGGSRTGELFF,TGTGCCAGCAGCCGGGGGGGGAGTCGCACCGGGGAGCTGTTTTTT
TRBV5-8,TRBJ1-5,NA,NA,CASSTGPPQHF,TGTGCCAGCAGTACGGGACCGCCCCAGCATTTT
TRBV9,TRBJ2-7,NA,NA,CASSPRPPPTEQYF,TGTGCCAGCAGCCCGCGGCCGCCCCCAACCGAGCAGTACTTC
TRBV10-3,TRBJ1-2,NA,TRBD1,CATNPGQGDGYTF,TGTGCCACCAACCCGGGACAGGGAGACGGCTACACCTTC
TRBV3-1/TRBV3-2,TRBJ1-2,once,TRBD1,CASSQEVGTGGTRYGYTF,TGTGCCAGCAGCCAAGAAGTTGGGACAGGGGGCACTCGGTATGGCTACACCTTC
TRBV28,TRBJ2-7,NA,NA,CASSFPGGIIDEQYF,TGTGCCAGCAGTTTTCCGGGCGGGATTATCGACGAGCAGTACTTC
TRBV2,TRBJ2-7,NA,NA,CASRTDDYEQYF,TGTGCCAGCAGGACGGATGACTACGAGCAGTACTTC
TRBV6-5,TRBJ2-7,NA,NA,CASSYSMTYEQYF,TGTGCCAGCAGTTACTCTATGACTTACGAGCAGTACTTC
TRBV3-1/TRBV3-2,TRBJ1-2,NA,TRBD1,CASSGQGENYGYTF,TGTGCCAGCAGCGGACAGGGGGAAAACTATGGCTACACCTTC
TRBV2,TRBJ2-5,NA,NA,CASSREQETQYF,TGTGCCAGCAGTAGGGAGCAAGAGACCCAGTACTTC
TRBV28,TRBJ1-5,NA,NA,CASSWRFSNQPQHF,TGTGCCAGCAGTTGGAGGTTTAGCAATCAGCCCCAGCATTTT
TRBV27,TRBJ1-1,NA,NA,CASSSPVNTEAFF,TGTGCCAGCAGTTCACCGGTGAACACTGAAGCTTTCTTT
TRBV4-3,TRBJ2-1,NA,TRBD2,CASSQVGGTPYNEQFF,TGCGCCAGCAGCCAAGTCGGGGGGACCCCCTACAATGAGCAGTTCTTC
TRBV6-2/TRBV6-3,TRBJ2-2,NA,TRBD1,CASSRPGQGYTGELFF,TGTGCCAGCAGCCGACCGGGACAGGGATACACCGGGGAGCTGTTTTTT
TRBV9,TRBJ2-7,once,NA,CAIPEGPGYEQYF,TGTGCCATCCCCGAGGGGCCCGGCTACGAGCAGTACTTC
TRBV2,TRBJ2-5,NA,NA,CASRAEGRETQYF,TGTGCCTCCAGGGCCGAGGGGCGAGAGACCCAGTACTTC
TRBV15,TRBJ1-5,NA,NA,CATSRGDVGGQPQHF,TGTGCCACCAGCAGAGGGGACGTGGGAGGTCAGCCCCAGCATTTT
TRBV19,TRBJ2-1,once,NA,CASSIRGEQFF,TGTGCCAGTAGTATTAGGGGAGAGCAGTTCTTC
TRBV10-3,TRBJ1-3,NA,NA,CAISSPSSGNTIYF,TGTGCCATCAGTTCCCCCAGCTCTGGAAACACCATATATTTT
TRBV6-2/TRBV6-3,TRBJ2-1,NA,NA,CASSYGGGEYNEQFF,TGTGCCAGCAGTTACGGGGGGGGCGAGTACAATGAGCAGTTCTTC
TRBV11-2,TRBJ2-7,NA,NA,CASSLVGAGYEQYF,TGTGCCAGCAGCTTGGTGGGGGCCGGATACGAGCAGTACTTC
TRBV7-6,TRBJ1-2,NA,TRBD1,CASSLDMDRGLYGYTF,TGTGCCAGCAGCTTAGATATGGACAGGGGATTGTATGGCTACACCTTC
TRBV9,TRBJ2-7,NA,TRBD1,CASSDRDRPYEQYF,TGTGCCAGCAGCGACAGGGACAGGCCCTACGAGCAGTACTTC
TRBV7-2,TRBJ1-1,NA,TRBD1,CASSSRTGVYAEAFF,TGTGCCAGCAGCTCTCGGACAGGGGTTTATGCTGAAGCTTTCTTT
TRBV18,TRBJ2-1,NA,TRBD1,CASSPTGIANEQFF,TGTGCCAGCTCACCGACAGGGATCGCCAATGAGCAGTTCTTC
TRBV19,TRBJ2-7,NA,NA,CASSIRQGGGYEQYF,TGTGCCAGTAGTATTCGACAGGGAGGAGGCTACGAGCAGTACTTC
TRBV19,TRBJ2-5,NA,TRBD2,CASSTPGLAGGQETQYF,TGTGCCAGTAGTACCCCCGGACTAGCGGGGGGCCAAGAGACCCAGTACTTC
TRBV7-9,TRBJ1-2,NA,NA,CASSLTVSADGYTF,TGTGCCAGCAGCTTAACGGTGTCGGCCGATGGCTACACCTTC
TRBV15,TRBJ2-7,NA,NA,CATSRVAGRNEQYF,TGTGCCACCAGCAGAGTTGCAGGGAGGAACGAGCAGTACTTC
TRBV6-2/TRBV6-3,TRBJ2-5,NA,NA,CASSYNPGSETQYF,TGTGCCAGCAGTTACAATCCGGGAAGCGAGACCCAGTACTTC
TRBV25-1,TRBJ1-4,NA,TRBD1,CASRDDRVRDEKLFF,TGTGCCAGCAGGGACGACAGGGTTAGGGATGAAAAACTGTTTTTT
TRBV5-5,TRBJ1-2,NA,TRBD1,CASSLEGAYGYTF,TGTGCCAGCAGCCTAGAGGGGGCCTATGGCTACACCTTC
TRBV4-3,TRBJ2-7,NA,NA,CASSQEFGREQYF,TGCGCCAGCAGCCAAGAATTCGGCAGGGAGCAGTACTTC
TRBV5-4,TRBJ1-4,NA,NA,CASSSLSGKLFF,TGTGCCAGCAGCTCGTTATCGGGTAAACTGTTTTTT
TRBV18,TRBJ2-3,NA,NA,CASSLSGPGGDTDTQYF,TGTGCCAGCTCACTCTCGGGGCCGGGCGGGGACACAGATACGCAGTATTTT
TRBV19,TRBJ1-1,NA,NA,CASVRGGGTEAFF,TGTGCCAGTGTGCGCGGGGGAGGCACTGAAGCTTTCTTT
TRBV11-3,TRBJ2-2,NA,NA,CASRSGRQNTGELFF,TGTGCCAGCAGATCCGGGCGACAGAACACCGGGGAGCTGTTTTTT
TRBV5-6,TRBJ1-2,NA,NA,CASSLFPYGYTF,TGTGCCAGCAGCTTGTTCCCCTATGGCTACACCTTC
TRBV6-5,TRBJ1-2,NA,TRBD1,CASRFTPGQLYGYTF,TGTGCCAGCAGATTCACCCCGGGACAGTTATATGGCTACACCTTC
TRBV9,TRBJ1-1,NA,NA,CASSPGGGENTEAFF,TGTGCCAGCAGCCCAGGAGGGGGGGAGAACACTGAAGCTTTCTTT
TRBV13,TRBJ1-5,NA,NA,CASSYLRGGPQHF,TGTGCCAGCAGCTACCTTCGGGGGGGGCCCCAGCATTTT
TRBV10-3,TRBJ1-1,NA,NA,CAISEWTVNTEAFF,TGTGCCATCAGTGAGTGGACGGTGAACACTGAAGCTTTCTTT
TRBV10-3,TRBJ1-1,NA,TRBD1,CAIRTTGFGTEAFF,TGTGCCATCCGGACGACAGGGTTCGGCACTGAAGCTTTCTTT
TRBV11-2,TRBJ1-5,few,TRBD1,CASSLSRQGARNQPQHF,TGTGCCAGCAGCTTAAGTCGCCAGGGGGCTCGCAATCAGCCCCAGCATTTT
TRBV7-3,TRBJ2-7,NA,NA,CASSMDPPEQYF,TGTGCCAGCAGCATGGACCCCCCGGAGCAGTACTTC
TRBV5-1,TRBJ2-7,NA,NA,CASSLEPGSYEQYF,TGCGCCAGCAGCTTGGAGCCAGGCTCCTACGAGCAGTACTTC
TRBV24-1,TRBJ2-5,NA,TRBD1,CATSDFGDRLDFQETQYF,TGTGCCACCAGTGATTTTGGGGACAGGTTGGATTTCCAAGAGACCCAGTACTTC
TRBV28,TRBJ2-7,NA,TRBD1,CASSPDRGAYYEQYF,TGTGCCAGCAGTCCAGACAGGGGGGCCTACTACGAGCAGTACTTC